The T cell receptor beta chain under discussion was sequenced for a study of T cell changes during pregnancy in multiple sclerosis. This CDR3 spans 15 amino acids. Trimming took 7 bases from V and 0 from J; bases not matched to a gene: 5. Germline V gene data show CDR1 as LNHDA and CDR2 as SQIVND (reference sequence). TCRdb's table, derived via immunoSEQ multiplex PCR, lists solely in-frame clones and lacks some. The sample lists fewer than 90,000 clones, around 94% occurring once. Sequencing used peripheral blood, obtained in the third trimester of pregnancy. The chain links TRBV19 to TRBJ2-2; 7 bases align to TRBD2. This TCR was recovered from a female donor with multiple sclerosis, enrolled in a pregnancy study. In DNA form, the CDR3 reads TGTGCCAGTACCCTCGCGGGGGCGAACACCGGGGAGCTGTTTTTT. It specifies CASTLAGANTGELFF.